Shown below are 10 T cell receptor beta chains from a single sample sequenced in a study of blood T cell repertoires in COVID-19. Assay: immunoSEQ multiplex PCR; the TCRdb copy retains only in-frame clones and omits some. The data contain 390,000 or so clones, more than 80% of them singletons. The material sequenced was PBMCs or T cells enriched from blood (not recorded which). The receptors shown here come from a man younger than 30 who had recovered from COVID-19.

The J gene is TRBJ1-1, the V gene TRBV23-1, with a tentative D call TRBD1 (5 bases). TRBV23-1 is filed as an ORF, its function uncertain. Trimming pared 0 bases from V and 8 bases from J, leaving 10 bases between. The CDR3 contains 13 residues. CDR3 in DNA: TGCGCCAGCAGTCAATCGCAGGGCAGAGAAGCTTTCTTT. It translates to CASSQSQGREAFF.

The chain combines TRBV7-3 with TRBJ2-2; a possible D gene is TRBD1 (5 bases). Germline CDR1 reads SGHTA; CDR2 reads FQGTGA. Trimming shortened V by 2 bases and J by 5 bases, and 21 bases separated the two germline ends. The CDR3 runs to 18 residues. CDR3 bases: TGTGCCAGCAGCTTAGCTCCCCAGGGCCCCCTCCGAACCGGGGAGCTGTTTTTT. The encoded protein is CASSLAPQGPLRTGELFF.

The chain couples TRBV10-1 to TRBJ2-7, with D perhaps TRBD2 (5 bases). V gave up 5 bases and J gave up 1 base, with 6 bases separating them. Looked up from germline, CDR1 is WNHNN and CDR2 is SYGVQD (reference sequence). The CDR3 covers 12 residues. This CDR3 is CASSRESYEQYF. In DNA form, the CDR3 reads TGCGCCAGCAGTAGGGAGTCCTACGAGCAGTACTTC.

The J gene is TRBJ1-1, the V gene TRBV5-5, with D unresolved. Germline-derived CDR1 and CDR2 are SGHKS and YYEKEE (reference sequence). The V end was cut by 3 bases, the J end by 4 bases, with 16 bases between. This CDR3 comprises 15 residues. The CDR3 DNA reads as TGTGCCAGCAGCTACCTGGACCGGGGAAGCACTGAAGCTTTCTTT. Protein product: CASSYLDRGSTEAFF.

This clone was observed a few times. The gene calls are TRBV30 and TRBJ2-1; D is unclear. Germline assignment: CDR1 GTSNPN and CDR2 SVGIG (reference sequence). The CDR3 has 11 amino acids. The ends were cut back, 0 bases at V and 10 bases at J, with 7 bases in the middle. The CDR3 sequence: CAWSVPVEQFF. CDR3 DNA: TGTGCCTGGAGTGTCCCGGTCGAGCAGTTCTTC.

The chain combines TRBV30 with TRBJ1-2; D gene unclear. Germline CDR1 reads GTSNPN; CDR2 reads SVGIG (reference sequence). The ends were cut back, 0 bases at V and 4 bases at J, with 15 bases in the middle. The CDR3 sequence is 15 residues long. The CDR3 sequence: CAWSVSASSPYGYTF. The CDR3 bases are TGTGCCTGGAGTGTATCTGCGAGTTCGCCCTATGGCTACACCTTC.

The chain has TRBV30 and TRBJ2-3, with 10 bases that match TRBD2. The CDR3 has 15 amino acids. Germline CDR1 reads GTSNPN; CDR2 reads SVGIG (reference sequence). Trimming at V came to 4 bases and at J to 0 bases, leaving 4 bases not matched to a gene. CDR3 amino acids: CAWIPTSGSTDTQYF. The CDR3 DNA reads TGTGCCTGGATCCCGACTAGCGGGAGCACAGATACGCAGTATTTT.

This chain joins TRBV30 and TRBJ1-2; 10 nucleotides agree with TRBD1. In germline, CDR1 is GTSNPN, CDR2 SVGIG (reference sequence). The V segment lost 3 bases and the J segment 3 bases; nucleotides outside the gene matches: 16. CDR3 size: 18 residues. The CDR3 loop reads CAWRSRSTGTGEDYGYTF. The CDR3 DNA follows: TGTGCCTGGAGATCGCGTTCGACCGGGACAGGGGAGGACTATGGCTACACCTTC.

The J gene is TRBJ2-3, the V gene TRBV3-1 (or the pseudogene TRBV3-2), with TRBD2 matching 9 bases. J lost 1 base, V lost 3 bases, and 5 bases had no gene match. In germline, CDR1 is LGHDT, CDR2 YNNKEL (reference sequence). The CDR3 is made up of 16 amino acids. The CDR3 region has the DNA TGTGCCAGCAGCCAGCCCGGGACTAGCCGCACAGATACGCAGTATTTT. Translated, it gives CASSQPGTSRTDTQYF.

This clone was seen more than once but under ten times. The chain uses TRBV15 and TRBJ1-5, with TRBD1 identical over 7 bases. CDR3 length: 16 residues. The V segment lost 0 bases and the J segment 5 bases; nucleotides outside the gene matches: 7. CDR1 and CDR2 from the germline V gene are LNHNV and YYDKDF (reference sequence). Here the CDR3 DNA reads TGTGCCACCAGCAGAGAGAAGGGGCAGGGGGATCAGCCCCAGCATTTT. Residues: CATSREKGQGDQPQHF.